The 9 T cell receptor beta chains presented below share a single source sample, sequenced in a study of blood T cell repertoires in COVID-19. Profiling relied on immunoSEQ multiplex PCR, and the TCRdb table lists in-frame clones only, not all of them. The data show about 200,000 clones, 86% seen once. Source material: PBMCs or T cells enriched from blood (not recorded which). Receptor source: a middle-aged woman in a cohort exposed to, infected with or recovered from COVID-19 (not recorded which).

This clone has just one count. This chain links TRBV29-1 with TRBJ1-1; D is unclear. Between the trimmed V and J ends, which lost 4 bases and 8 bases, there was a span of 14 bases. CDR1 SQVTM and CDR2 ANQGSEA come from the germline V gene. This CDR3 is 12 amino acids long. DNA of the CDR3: TGCAGCGTTGTCAGGCCCGGTCTGGAAGCTTTCTTT. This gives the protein CSVVRPGLEAFF.

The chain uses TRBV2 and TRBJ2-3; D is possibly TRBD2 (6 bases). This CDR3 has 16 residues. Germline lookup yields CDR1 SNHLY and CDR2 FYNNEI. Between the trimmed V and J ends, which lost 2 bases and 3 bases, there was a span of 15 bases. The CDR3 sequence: CASSEPSGAGTDTQYF. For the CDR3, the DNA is TGTGCCAGCAGTGAACCCTCTGGAGCGGGTACAGATACGCAGTATTTT.

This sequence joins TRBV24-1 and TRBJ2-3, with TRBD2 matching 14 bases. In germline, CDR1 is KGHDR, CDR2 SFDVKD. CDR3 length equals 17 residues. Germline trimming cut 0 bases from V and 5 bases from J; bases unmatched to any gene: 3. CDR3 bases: TGTGCCACCAGTGATTTGGGGACTAGCGGGAGTGGAGATACGCAGTATTTT. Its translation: CATSDLGTSGSGDTQYF.

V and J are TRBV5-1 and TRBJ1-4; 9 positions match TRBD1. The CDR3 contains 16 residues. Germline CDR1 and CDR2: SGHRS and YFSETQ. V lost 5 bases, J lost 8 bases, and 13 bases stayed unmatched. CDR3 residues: CASRQPPGQGPEKLFF. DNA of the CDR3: TGCGCCAGCAGACAACCCCCGGGACAGGGTCCCGAAAAACTGTTTTTT.

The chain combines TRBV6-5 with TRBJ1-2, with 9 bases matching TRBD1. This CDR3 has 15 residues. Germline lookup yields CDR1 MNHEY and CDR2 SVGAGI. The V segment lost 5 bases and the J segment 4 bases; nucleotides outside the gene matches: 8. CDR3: CASSPQQGAGYGYTF. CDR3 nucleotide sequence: TGTGCCAGCAGTCCTCAACAGGGGGCTGGCTATGGCTACACCTTC.

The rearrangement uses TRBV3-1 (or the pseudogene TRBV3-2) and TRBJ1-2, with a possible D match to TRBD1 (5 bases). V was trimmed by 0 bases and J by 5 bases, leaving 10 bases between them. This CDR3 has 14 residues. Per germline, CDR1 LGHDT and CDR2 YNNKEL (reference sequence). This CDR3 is CASSQDKGWYGYTF. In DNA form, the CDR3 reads TGTGCCAGCAGCCAAGATAAGGGGTGGTATGGCTACACCTTC.

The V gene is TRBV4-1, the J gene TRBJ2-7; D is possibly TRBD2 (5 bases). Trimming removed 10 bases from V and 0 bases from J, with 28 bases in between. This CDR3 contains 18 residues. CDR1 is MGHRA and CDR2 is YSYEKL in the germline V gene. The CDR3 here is CATTPLFSGVATSYEQYF. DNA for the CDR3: TGCGCCACCACGCCACTCTTCTCCGGGGTAGCGACCTCCTACGAGCAGTACTTC.

In nucleotides, the CDR3 is TGTGCCAGCAGCCAAGATCGGGGGACTAGCGGGGACGCGGAGCAGTTCTTC. It translates to CASSQDRGTSGDAEQFF. This sequence joins TRBV3-1 (or the pseudogene TRBV3-2) and TRBJ2-1; 13 bases fit TRBD2. V lost 0 bases and J lost 10; bases outside the gene matches: 9. Germline V gene lookup returns CDR1 LGHDT and CDR2 YNNKEL (reference sequence). There are 17 residues in the CDR3.

The CDR3 DNA follows: TGTGCCAGTGTAGGGGGAAGCACTGAAGCTTTCTTT. Its translation is CASVGGSTEAFF. V gene TRBV19 combines with J gene TRBJ1-1, with D perhaps matching TRBD1 (6 bases). Germline CDR1 reads LNHDA; CDR2 reads SQIVND (reference sequence). V lost 8 bases to trimming and J lost 4 bases, with 11 bases between them. This CDR3 is built from 12 residues.